The 9 T cell receptor beta chains reported below all come from one sample, sequenced in a study of blood T cell repertoires in COVID-19. Produced via immunoSEQ multiplex PCR; TCRdb's table is partial and in-frame only. The table lists some 120,000 clones, roughly 76% of them singletons. Material for sequencing was peripheral blood. These receptor sequences come from a human donor in a cohort sampled during active COVID-19.

This sequence joins TRBV30 and TRBJ1-5; D might be TRBD1 (5 bases). CDR1 and CDR2 from the germline V gene are GTSNPN and SVGIG (reference sequence). Trimming took 0 bases from V and 6 from J, leaving 6 bases between them. This CDR3 comprises 12 residues. The CDR3 DNA reads TGTGCCTGGAGTGTCGGGGGTCAGCCCCAGCATTTT. It specifies CAWSVGGQPQHF.

This chain uses TRBV5-1 with TRBJ2-1; 9 nucleotides align to TRBD1. Trimming removed 8 bases from V and 5 bases from J; junction bases left unmatched: 8. Germline CDR1 and CDR2: SGHRS and YFSETQ. This CDR3 has 14 residues. CDR3 residues: CASEPGQGNNEQFF. In DNA, the CDR3 is TGCGCCAGTGAGCCGGGACAGGGTAACAATGAGCAGTTCTTC.

The rearrangement uses TRBV15 and TRBJ2-5; 11 bases are a match to TRBD2. Germline V lookup: CDR1 LNHNV, CDR2 YYDKDF (reference sequence). The CDR3 extends over 16 amino acids. J gave up 5 bases and V 4 bases, and 9 bases lay outside the gene matches. CDR3 bases: TGTGCCACCAGCACCACTAGCGGGAGAGGGCGGGAGACCCAGTACTTC. As protein: CATSTTSGRGRETQYF.

The chain is built from TRBV30 and TRBJ1-1; perhaps TRBD1 as D (6 bases). Germline loops: CDR1 GTSNPN, CDR2 SVGIG (reference sequence). V was clipped by 4 bases and J by 4 bases, with 16 bases between them. This CDR3 comprises 14 residues. CDR3 region: CAWTTWGGGTEAFF. The CDR3 DNA follows: TGTGCCTGGACCACCTGGGGGGGCGGCACTGAAGCTTTCTTT.

The chain couples TRBV7-2 to TRBJ1-1, with 9 nucleotides matching TRBD1. The CDR3 totals 14 residues. Germline V gives CDR1 SGHTA, CDR2 FQGNSA. The junction had 6 bases not matched to a gene; V was cut back by 5 bases and J by 5 bases. As DNA, the CDR3 is TGTGCCAGCAGCCCGCAAGACAGGGGGACTGAAGCTTTCTTT. This encodes CASSPQDRGTEAFF.

V is TRBV5-1 and J is TRBJ2-1; 7 nucleotides match TRBD2. V lost 3 bases, J lost 0 bases, and 6 bases stayed unmatched. The CDR3 covers 16 residues. Germline V lookup: CDR1 SGHRS, CDR2 YFSETQ. The CDR3 DNA is TGCGCCAGCAGCTGGGGGGGAGAAAGCTCCTACAATGAGCAGTTCTTC. Protein sequence: CASSWGGESSYNEQFF.

The chain couples TRBV7-3 to TRBJ2-3, with D possibly being TRBD2 (7 bases). CDR1 is SGHTA and CDR2 is FQGTGA in the germline V gene. The CDR3 is 15 amino acids. The V end was cut by 2 bases, the J end by 5 bases, with 14 bases between. The CDR3 nucleotides are TGTGCCAGCAGCTTACGAGGGGGGGCCGTAGATACGCAGTATTTT. Translated: CASSLRGGAVDTQYF.

The chain joins TRBV19 to TRBJ2-5; D unresolved. V dropped 4 bases and J dropped 6 bases, with 6 bases sitting between them. This CDR3 has 11 amino acids. Germline V lookup: CDR1 LNHDA, CDR2 SQIVND (reference sequence). CDR3 sequence (DNA): TGTGCCAGTAGTAACTACCAGACCCAGTACTTC. Its translation: CASSNYQTQYF.

The chain links TRBV25-1 to TRBJ1-2; 8 nucleotides align to TRBD1. Germline CDR1 is MGHDK and CDR2 is SYGVNS. The CDR3 has 15 amino acids. The ends lost 3 bases at V and 7 bases at J; junction bases unmatched: 10. The CDR3, as DNA: TGTGCCAGCAGTGACCCCCGACAGGGGCGGGGTGGCTACACCTTC. Its protein is CASSDPRQGRGGYTF.